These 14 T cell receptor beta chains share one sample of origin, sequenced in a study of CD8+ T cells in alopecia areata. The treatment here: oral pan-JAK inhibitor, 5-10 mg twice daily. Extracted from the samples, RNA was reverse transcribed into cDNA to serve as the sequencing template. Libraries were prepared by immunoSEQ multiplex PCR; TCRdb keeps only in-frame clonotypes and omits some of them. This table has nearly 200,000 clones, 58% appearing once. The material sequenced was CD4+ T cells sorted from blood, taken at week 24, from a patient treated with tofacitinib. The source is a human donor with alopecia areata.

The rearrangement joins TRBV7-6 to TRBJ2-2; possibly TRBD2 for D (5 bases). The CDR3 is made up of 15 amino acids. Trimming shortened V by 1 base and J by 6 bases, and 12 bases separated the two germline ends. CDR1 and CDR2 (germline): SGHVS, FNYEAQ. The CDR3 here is CASSLVASFAGELFF. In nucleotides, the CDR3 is TGTGCCAGCAGCTTAGTTGCTAGCTTCGCCGGGGAGCTGTTTTTT.

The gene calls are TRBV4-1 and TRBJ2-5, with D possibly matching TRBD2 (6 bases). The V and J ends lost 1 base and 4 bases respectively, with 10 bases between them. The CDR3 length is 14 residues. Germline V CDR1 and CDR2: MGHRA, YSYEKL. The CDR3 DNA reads TGCGCCAGCAGCCAAGGGACTAAGCCAGAGACCCAGTACTTC. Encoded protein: CASSQGTKPETQYF.

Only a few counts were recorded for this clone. The CDR3 region is CASSDPGTDTQYF. DNA for the CDR3: TGTGCCAGCAGTGATCCGGGGACAGATACGCAGTATTTT. The chain links TRBV9 to TRBJ2-3, with D perhaps TRBD2 (5 bases). The CDR3 has 13 residues. Trimming cost V 5 bases and J 3 bases, with 10 bases left between them. Germline V gene data show CDR1 as SGDLS and CDR2 as YYNGEE.

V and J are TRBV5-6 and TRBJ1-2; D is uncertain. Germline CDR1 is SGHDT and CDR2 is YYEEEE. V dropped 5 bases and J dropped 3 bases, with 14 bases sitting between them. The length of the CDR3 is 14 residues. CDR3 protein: CASRGWGEDYGYTF. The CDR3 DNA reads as TGTGCCAGCAGGGGGTGGGGAGAGGACTATGGCTACACCTTC.

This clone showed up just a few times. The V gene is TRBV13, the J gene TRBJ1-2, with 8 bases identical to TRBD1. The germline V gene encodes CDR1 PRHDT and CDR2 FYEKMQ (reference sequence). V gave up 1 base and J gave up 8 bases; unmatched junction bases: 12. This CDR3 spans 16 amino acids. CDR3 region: CASSLDGQGVRKGYTF. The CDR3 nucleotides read TGTGCCAGCAGCTTAGACGGACAGGGAGTGAGGAAAGGCTACACCTTC.

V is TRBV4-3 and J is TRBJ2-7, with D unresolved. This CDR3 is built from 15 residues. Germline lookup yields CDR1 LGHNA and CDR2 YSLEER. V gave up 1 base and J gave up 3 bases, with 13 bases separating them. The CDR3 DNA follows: TGCGCCAGCAGCCAAGGTTACGGCAGCAGCTACGAGCAGTACTTC. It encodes CASSQGYGSSYEQYF.

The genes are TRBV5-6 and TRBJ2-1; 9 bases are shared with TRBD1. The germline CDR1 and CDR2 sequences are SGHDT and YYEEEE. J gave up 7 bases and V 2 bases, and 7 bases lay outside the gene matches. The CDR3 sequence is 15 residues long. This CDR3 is CASSLRDRVVNEQFF. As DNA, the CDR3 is TGTGCCAGCAGCTTAAGGGACAGGGTGGTGAATGAGCAGTTCTTC. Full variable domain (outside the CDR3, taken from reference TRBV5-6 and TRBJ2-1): DAGVTQSPTHLIKTRGQQVTLRCSPKSGHDTVSWYQQALGQGPQFIFQYYEEEERQRGNFPDRFSGHQFPNYSSELNVNALLLGDSALYLCASSLRDRVVNEQFFGPGTRLTVL.

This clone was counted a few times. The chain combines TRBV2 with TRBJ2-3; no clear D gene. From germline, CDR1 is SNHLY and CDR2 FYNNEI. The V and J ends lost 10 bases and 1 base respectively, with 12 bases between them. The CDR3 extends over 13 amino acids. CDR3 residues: CATRAGRTDTQYF. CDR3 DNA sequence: TGTGCCACAAGGGCTGGGCGCACAGATACGCAGTATTTT.

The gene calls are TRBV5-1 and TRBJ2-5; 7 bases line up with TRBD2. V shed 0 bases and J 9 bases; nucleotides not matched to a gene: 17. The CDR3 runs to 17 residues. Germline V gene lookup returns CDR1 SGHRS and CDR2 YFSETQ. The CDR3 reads CASSLASASGPPGPQYF. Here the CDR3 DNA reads TGCGCCAGCAGCTTGGCCAGCGCTAGCGGACCCCCAGGGCCCCAGTACTTC.

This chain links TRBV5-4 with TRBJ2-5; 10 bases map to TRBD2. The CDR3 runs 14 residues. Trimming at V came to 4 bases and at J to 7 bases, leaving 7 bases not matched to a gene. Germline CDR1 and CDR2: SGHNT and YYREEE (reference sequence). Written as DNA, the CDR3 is TGTGCCAGCAGCCCTCTAGCGGGAGACGGGACCCAGTACTTC. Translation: CASSPLAGDGTQYF.

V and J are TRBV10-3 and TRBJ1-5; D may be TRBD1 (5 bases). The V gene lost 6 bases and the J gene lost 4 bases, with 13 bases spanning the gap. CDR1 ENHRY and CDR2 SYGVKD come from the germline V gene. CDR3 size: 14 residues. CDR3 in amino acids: CAISSGKGNQPQHF. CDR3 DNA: TGTGCCATCAGCTCAGGGAAGGGGAATCAGCCCCAGCATTTT.

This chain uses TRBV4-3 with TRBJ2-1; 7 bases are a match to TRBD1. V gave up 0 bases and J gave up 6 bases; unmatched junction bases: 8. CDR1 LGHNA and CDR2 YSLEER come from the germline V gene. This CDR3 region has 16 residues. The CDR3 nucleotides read TGCGCCAGCAGCCAAGAAGTGACAGGGCCGGGCAATGAGCAGTTCTTC. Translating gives CASSQEVTGPGNEQFF.

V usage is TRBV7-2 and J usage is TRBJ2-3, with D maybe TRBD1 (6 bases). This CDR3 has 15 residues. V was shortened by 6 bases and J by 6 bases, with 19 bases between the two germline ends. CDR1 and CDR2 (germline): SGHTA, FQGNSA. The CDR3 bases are TGTGCCAGCAGGGGGGCGGGCCTGGGGACGGATACGCAGTATTTT. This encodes CASRGAGLGTDTQYF.

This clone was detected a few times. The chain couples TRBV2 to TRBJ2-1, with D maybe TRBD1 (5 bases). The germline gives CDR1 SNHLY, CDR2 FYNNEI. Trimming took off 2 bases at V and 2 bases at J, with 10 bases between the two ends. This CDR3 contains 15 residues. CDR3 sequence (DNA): TGTGCCAGCAGTGAATTTGCAGGGCCCTACAATGAGCAGTTCTTC. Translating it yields CASSEFAGPYNEQFF.